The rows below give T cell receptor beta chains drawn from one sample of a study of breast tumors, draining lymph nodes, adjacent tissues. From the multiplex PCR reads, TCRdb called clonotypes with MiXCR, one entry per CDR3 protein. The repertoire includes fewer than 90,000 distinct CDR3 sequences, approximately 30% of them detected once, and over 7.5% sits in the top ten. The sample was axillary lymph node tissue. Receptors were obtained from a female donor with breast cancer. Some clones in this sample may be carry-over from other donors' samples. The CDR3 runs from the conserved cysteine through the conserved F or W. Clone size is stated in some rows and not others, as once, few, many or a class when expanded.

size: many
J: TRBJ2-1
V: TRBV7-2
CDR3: CASSTLRSPYNEQFF

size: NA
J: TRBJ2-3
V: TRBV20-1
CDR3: CSARDPGTSGSTDTQYF

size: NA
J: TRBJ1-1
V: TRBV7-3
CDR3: CASSLTADMGTEAFF

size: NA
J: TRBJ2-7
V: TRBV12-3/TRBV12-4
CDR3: CASSYSLYGQYF

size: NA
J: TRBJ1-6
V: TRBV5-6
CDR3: CASSFYICSANRGSPLHF

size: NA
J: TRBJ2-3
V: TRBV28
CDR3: CASRDRTDTQYF

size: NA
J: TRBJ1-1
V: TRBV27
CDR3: CASRAITGGEAFF

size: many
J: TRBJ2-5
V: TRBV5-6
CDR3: CASSLSRAVETQYF

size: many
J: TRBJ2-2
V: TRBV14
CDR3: CASSQDRVRNTGELFF

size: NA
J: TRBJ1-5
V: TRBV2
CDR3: CASSFDHLYSNQPQHF

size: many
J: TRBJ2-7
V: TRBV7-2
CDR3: CASAGSGTSYEQYF

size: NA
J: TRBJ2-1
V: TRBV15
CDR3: CATSSTGQGERNEQFF

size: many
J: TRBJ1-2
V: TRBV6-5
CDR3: CASSHSSQAANYGYTF

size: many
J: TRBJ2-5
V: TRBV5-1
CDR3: CASSAGSNQETQYF

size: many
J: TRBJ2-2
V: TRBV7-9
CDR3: CANSSSGSNTGELFF

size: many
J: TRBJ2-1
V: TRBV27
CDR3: CASSSRLYYNEQFF

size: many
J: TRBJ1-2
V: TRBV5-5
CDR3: CASTTEGQRGYGYTF

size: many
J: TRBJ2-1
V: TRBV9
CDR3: CASSAKTGTSGLEQFF

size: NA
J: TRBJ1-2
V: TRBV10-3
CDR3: CAISEGQQNGYTF

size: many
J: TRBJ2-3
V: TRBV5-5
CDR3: CASSPRENTDTQYF

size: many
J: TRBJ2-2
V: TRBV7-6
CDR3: CASSPRLAGVPGELFF

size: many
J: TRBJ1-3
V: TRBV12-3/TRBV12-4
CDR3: CASTRRESGNTIYF

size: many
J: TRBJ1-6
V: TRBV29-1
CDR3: CSVAYAHEGALHF

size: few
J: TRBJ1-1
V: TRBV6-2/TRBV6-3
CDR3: CASINKFGRSTEAFF

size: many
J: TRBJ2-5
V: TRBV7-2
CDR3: CASSSPNGETQYF

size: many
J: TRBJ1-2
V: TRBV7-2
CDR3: CASSFLQGGQGYTF

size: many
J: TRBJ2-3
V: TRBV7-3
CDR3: CASSLNLADTQYF

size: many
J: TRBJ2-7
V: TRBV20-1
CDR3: CSAPEQRNPYEQYF

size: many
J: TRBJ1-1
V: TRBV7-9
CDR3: CASGRGGDTEAFF

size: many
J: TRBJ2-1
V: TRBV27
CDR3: CASRPQGPNEQFF

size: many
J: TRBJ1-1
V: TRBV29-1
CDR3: CSVAGTLETEAFF

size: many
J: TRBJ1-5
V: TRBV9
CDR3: CASSVEGLRNQPQHF

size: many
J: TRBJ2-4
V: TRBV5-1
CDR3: CASSPGQGGIQYF

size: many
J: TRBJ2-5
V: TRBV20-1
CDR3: CSGVEVLQETQYF

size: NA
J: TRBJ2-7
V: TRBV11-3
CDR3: CASSLAGETSYEQYF

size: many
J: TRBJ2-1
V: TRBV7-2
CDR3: CASSLVTRSANEQFF

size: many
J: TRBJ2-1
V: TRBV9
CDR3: CASSLLGGGLNEQFF

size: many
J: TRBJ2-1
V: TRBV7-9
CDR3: CVSSYGVDEQFF

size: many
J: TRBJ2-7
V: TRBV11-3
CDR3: CASSLEMGHKGVYEQYF

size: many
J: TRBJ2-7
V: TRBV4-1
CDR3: CASSPHHGQELFSYEQYF

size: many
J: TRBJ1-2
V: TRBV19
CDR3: CASSPGTVIYGYTF

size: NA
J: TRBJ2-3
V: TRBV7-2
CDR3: CASSSHGTGRTDTQYF

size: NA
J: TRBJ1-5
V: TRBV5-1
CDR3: CASSLEGPRSNQLQHF

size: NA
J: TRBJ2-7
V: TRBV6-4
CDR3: CASRPGTYEQYF

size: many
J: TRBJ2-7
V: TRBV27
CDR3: CASSLKGRGDYEQYF

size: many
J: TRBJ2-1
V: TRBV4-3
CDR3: CASSQDSILAYNEQFF

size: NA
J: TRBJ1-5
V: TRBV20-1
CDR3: CSAPLAGVGETQHF

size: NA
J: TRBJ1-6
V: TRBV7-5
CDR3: CISVPAASTGDSPYSLLHF

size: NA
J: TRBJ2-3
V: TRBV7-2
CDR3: CASSLGTSGTTDTQYF

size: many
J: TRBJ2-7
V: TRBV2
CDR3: CASSERFYEQYF

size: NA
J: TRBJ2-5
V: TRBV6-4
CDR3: CASSDHTLAGGLGTQYF

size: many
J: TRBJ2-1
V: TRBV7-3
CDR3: CASSLRRTSGSNEQFF

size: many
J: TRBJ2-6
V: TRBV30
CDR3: CAWNSLDGANVLTF

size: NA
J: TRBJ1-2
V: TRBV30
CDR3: CVWSQTGVNGYTF